The sequence of this T cell receptor beta chain was determined in a study of OX40 agonist ivuxolimab in advanced cancers. As for the study in general: Prior checkpoint blockade (anti-PD-1, anti-PD-L1 or anti-CTLA-4) was permitted; under 50% had it.

For this clone: No antigen is known for it.

Trimming took 4 bases from V and 5 from J; bases not matched to a gene: 2. This CDR3 is 12 amino acids long. Germline lookup yields CDR1 MNHNS and CDR2 SASEGT. Broader study findings: Expanded clones were, on average, more numerous in CD8+ T cells than in CD4+. The study found among the lowest clonal expansion in partial responders at 0.1-3.0 mg/kg.

Clones were read by immunoSEQ multiplex PCR, and TCRdb kept only the in-frame ones, dropping some. Of about 58,000 clones in the sample, roughly four fifths were seen once. The rearrangement uses TRBV6-1 and TRBJ2-7; 7 positions match TRBD1. The TCR sequence derives from an adult with an advanced solid tumor such as melanoma, head and neck, liver or kidney cancer. Sequenced material: CD4+ or CD8+ T cells sorted from blood, taken in a trial of the OX40 agonist ivuxolimab. The CDR3 coding sequence is TGTGCCAGCAGTGCCACAGGGGACGAGCAGTACTTC. Protein: CASSATGDEQYF.